These 3 T cell receptor beta chains originate from one sample sequenced in a study of metastatic and nonmetastatic thyroid tumors. No patient had received any treatment before thyroid surgery. TCRdb re-clonotyped the PCR reads via MiXCR. The data contain about 40,000 clones, about an eighth of them singletons. The source material was blood. Receptors were obtained from a female donor with papillary thyroid cancer or a benign thyroid nodule (not recorded which). Some clones in this sample may be carry-over from other donors' samples.

This clone was seen many times. The chain employs TRBV5-4 and TRBJ1-2, with no clear D. Per the germline V gene, CDR1 is SGHNT and CDR2 is YYREEE (reference sequence). The CDR3 contains 13 residues. The V end was cut by 4 bases, the J end by 6 bases, with 13 bases between. CDR3 region: CASSPDREDGYTF. The CDR3 DNA reads TGTGCCAGCAGCCCGGACCGTGAGGATGGCTACACCTTC.

In its sample, this clone was seen many times. The chain is built from TRBV12-3 or TRBV12-4 and TRBJ1-4; tentative D call: TRBD1 (5 bases). The CDR3 length is 14 residues. Trimming cost V 6 bases and J 2 bases, with 10 bases left between them. CDR3 loop: CASSPGITNEKLFF. DNA of the CDR3: TGTGCCAGCAGCCCAGGGATTACTAATGAAAAACTGTTTTTT.

This clone has ten or more counts. CDR3 protein: CASRRDRGQRWGTGELFF. CDR3 DNA: TGTGCCAGCAGACGGGACAGGGGTCAGCGCTGGGGCACCGGGGAGCTGTTTTTT. The rearrangement links TRBV7-2 to TRBJ2-2; 10 bases map to TRBD1. Germline CDR1 and CDR2: SGHTA and FQGNSA. With 6 bases clipped from V and 4 bases from J, the junction kept 14 bases outside the gene matches. The CDR3 sequence is 18 residues long.